These T cell receptor beta chains were read from a single sample in a study of T cell repertoires in cytomegalovirus infection. TCRdb used MiXCR to reprocess the reads, holding one entry per CDR3 protein. In the table there are 150,000 to 200,000 distinct CDR3 sequences, roughly 21% of which are singletons. What these receptors recognize is not known. Sample: CD8+ T cells from cultured PBMCs, taken from culture after CMV antigen stimulation. These receptors originate from a human donor in good health (CMV status not recorded). Some clones in this sample may be carry-over from other donors' samples. Both conserved end residues are part of each CDR3. A D gene is named only where the DNA matches it firmly. Clone size is stated in some rows and not others, as once, few, many or a class when expanded.

-	-	TRBV20-1	15	TRBJ2-7	CSALTPQGLSVEQYF	TGCAGTGCCCTTACCCCGCAGGGGCTCTCGGTCGAGCAGTACTTC
few	-	TRBV6-2/TRBV6-3	13	TRBJ2-7	CASTRDGAYEQYF	TGTGCCAGTACCCGGGACGGAGCCTACGAGCAGTACTTC
-	TRBD1	TRBV5-6	17	TRBJ1-4	CASSLAGQGATNEKLFF	TGTGCCAGCAGCTTGGCCGGGCAGGGGGCAACTAATGAAAAACTGTTTTTT
few	-	TRBV11-2	18	TRBJ1-6	CASSNRTVRTPYNSPLHF	TGTGCCAGCAGCAACAGGACTGTTCGTACGCCCTATAATTCACCCCTCCACTTT
few	TRBD1	TRBV7-8	16	TRBJ1-5	CASSAGQGHSNQPQHF	TGTGCCAGCAGCGCCGGACAGGGGCATAGCAATCAGCCCCAGCATTTT
few	-	TRBV7-6	16	TRBJ2-3	CASSLEGAGATDTQYF	TGTGCCAGCAGCTTAGAGGGCGCGGGGGCCACAGATACGCAGTATTTT
few	-	TRBV13	14	TRBJ2-3	CASSPRMGPDTQYF	TGTGCCAGCAGCCCCCGGATGGGGCCAGATACGCAGTATTTT
-	-	TRBV19	15	TRBJ2-3	CASSIDVLSTDTQYF	TGTGCCAGTAGTATAGACGTACTTTCCACAGATACGCAGTATTTT
many	-	TRBV27	13	TRBJ1-6	CASSFSGNSPLHF	TGTGCCAGCAGTTTCTCAGGGAATTCACCCCTCCACTTT
-	-	TRBV10-3	13	TRBJ1-5	CAISGGFDQPQHF	TGTGCCATCAGTGGGGGTTTCGACCAGCCCCAGCATTTT
-	-	TRBV11-2	17	TRBJ2-1	CASSSFSAAQESNEQFF	TGTGCCAGCAGCTCCTTCTCTGCGGCACAGGAGTCCAATGAGCAGTTCTTC
-	-	TRBV10-1	14	TRBJ1-4	CASSDGLKGEKLFF	TGCGCCAGCAGTGATGGACTCAAGGGTGAAAAACTGTTTTTT
-	-	TRBV20-1	14	TRBJ2-3	CSARPGPITDTQYF	TGCAGTGCTCGACCGGGACCCATCACAGATACGCAGTATTTT
-	-	TRBV7-6	17	TRBJ1-1	CASSLYGRLSDDTEAFF	TGTGCCAGCAGCTTATACGGCAGACTCTCTGATGACACTGAAGCTTTCTTT
few	-	TRBV11-2	15	TRBJ2-3	CASTQSRISPDTQYF	TGTGCCAGCACCCAGTCAAGGATTTCACCAGATACGCAGTATTTT
few	-	TRBV7-8	14	TRBJ2-7	CASSLREVAYEQYF	TGTGCCAGCAGCCTCAGGGAGGTTGCCTACGAGCAGTACTTC